This T cell receptor beta chain was profiled in a study of PD-1 blockade in classical Hodgkin lymphoma. Time point reported: cycle 4 day 1 (C4D1), after 5 to 7 weeks of nivolumab. The patients all showed relapse after autologous stem cell transplantation, while their brentuximab vedotin exposure varied. The V gene lost 4 bases and the J gene lost 8 bases, with 21 bases spanning the gap. The CDR3 is 15 amino acids. Looked up from germline, CDR1 is SGHDT and CDR2 is YYEEEE. Assay: immunoSEQ multiplex PCR; the TCRdb copy retains only in-frame clones and omits some. Of some 39,000 clones in the sample, more than 70% were seen once.

This specimen was peripheral blood mononuclear cells (PBMCs), taken before the fourth cycle of nivolumab. This chain uses TRBV5-6 with TRBJ1-2, with D possibly being TRBD1 (6 bases). The sequence was collected from a human donor with classical Hodgkin lymphoma. The CDR3 loop reads CASSTLNAGEVGYTF. In DNA form, the CDR3 reads TGTGCCAGCAGCACGCTTAACGCAGGGGAGGTCGGCTACACCTTC.